The 27 T cell receptor beta chains listed next were all sequenced from one sample in a study of OX40 agonist ivuxolimab in advanced cancers. Assay: immunoSEQ multiplex PCR; the TCRdb copy retains only in-frame clones and omits some. Here the sample spans 35,000 to 50,000 clones, around 89% being singletons. The sample was CD4+ or CD8+ T cells sorted from blood, taken in a trial of the OX40 agonist ivuxolimab. Receptor source: an adult with an advanced solid tumor such as melanoma, head and neck, liver or kidney cancer.

The chain recombines TRBV9 with TRBJ2-1; D possibly corresponds to TRBD2 (6 bases). Germline V gene lookup returns CDR1 SGDLS and CDR2 YYNGEE. Trimming took 0 bases from V and 7 from J, leaving 11 bases between them. CDR3 size: 14 residues. The CDR3 DNA follows: TGTGCCAGCAGCGTAGCGGGACTTGAAAATGAGCAGTTCTTC. Encoded protein: CASSVAGLENEQFF. The variable domain in full, with the rest retrieved from reference TRBV9 and TRBJ2-1, is DSGVTQTPKHLITATGQRVTLRCSPRSGDLSVYWYQQSLDQGLQFLIQYYNGEERAKGNILERFSAQQFPDLHSELNLSSLELGDSALYFCASSVAGLENEQFFGPGTRLTVL.

The rearrangement joins TRBV5-1 to TRBJ2-1; maybe TRBD2 (5 bases). The V end lost 6 bases, the J end lost 4 bases, and 20 bases lay between the germline ends. The CDR3 is made up of 16 amino acids. Germline CDR1 is SGHRS and CDR2 is YFSETQ. In nucleotides, the CDR3 is TGCGCCAGCACGGGTAGCGATCTGGCTGGATACAATGAGCAGTTCTTC. Residues: CASTGSDLAGYNEQFF.

The chain carries TRBV14 and TRBJ1-2, with TRBD1 identical over 9 bases. Trimming at V came to 4 bases and at J to 1 base, leaving 7 bases not matched to a gene. Germline CDR1 is SGHDN and CDR2 is FVKESK. The CDR3 totals 16 residues. CDR3 protein: CASSPLGQGINYGYTF. The CDR3 DNA reads as TGTGCCAGCAGCCCGCTGGGACAGGGAATTAACTATGGCTACACCTTC.

This clone was counted a single time. CDR3 loop: CASSLSTGYGGNTEAFF. CDR3 DNA sequence: TGTGCCAGCAGCTTGAGCACGGGGTATGGAGGGAACACTGAAGCTTTCTTT. The chain uses TRBV7-9 and TRBJ1-1; no clear D gene. The CDR3 is made up of 17 amino acids. Germline V lookup: CDR1 SEHNR, CDR2 FQNEAQ (reference sequence). V was pared by 3 bases and J by 1 base, with 18 bases between.

V usage is TRBV6-5 and J usage is TRBJ2-3, with 7 nucleotides matching TRBD2. The CDR3 runs to 13 residues. The germline V gene has CDR1 MNHEY and CDR2 SVGAGI. The ends lost 8 bases at V and 2 bases at J; junction bases unmatched: 4. In nucleotides, the CDR3 is TGTGCCAGCCGGGACTACAACACAGATACGCAGTATTTT. It is translated as CASRDYNTDTQYF.

The rearrangement uses TRBV28 and TRBJ2-1, with 10 bases lining up with TRBD2. J was trimmed by 5 bases and V by 6 bases; bases with no gene match: 10. CDR1 MDHEN and CDR2 SYDVKM come from the germline V gene. This CDR3 region has 16 residues. The CDR3 loop is CASRTFSGRKDNEQFF. For the CDR3, the DNA is TGTGCCAGCAGAACATTTAGCGGGAGGAAGGACAATGAGCAGTTCTTC.

This clone was recorded once. V gene TRBV7-3 combines with J gene TRBJ2-3; D is possibly TRBD1 or TRBD2 (5 bases each). This CDR3 comprises 14 residues. Looked up from germline, CDR1 is SGHTA and CDR2 is FQGTGA. V lost 3 bases and J 5 bases, leaving 12 bases between the germline ends. The CDR3 coding sequence is TGTGCCAGCAGCTTGGGACCTATAGGAGATACGCAGTATTTT. Amino acid sequence: CASSLGPIGDTQYF.

The chain is built from TRBV5-1 and TRBJ2-3; the match to TRBD2 covers 8 bases. This CDR3 region has 14 residues. Germline assignment: CDR1 SGHRS and CDR2 YFSETQ. The trim removed 0 bases at V and 4 bases at J, leaving 1 base unmatched. The CDR3 reads CASSLDSGADTQYF. In DNA, the CDR3 is TGCGCCAGCAGCTTGGATAGCGGGGCAGATACGCAGTATTTT.

As DNA, the CDR3 is TGTGCCTGGGATGGGACTAGCTATGAGCAGTTCTTC. This encodes CAWDGTSYEQFF. The chain recombines TRBV30 with TRBJ2-1, with 9 nucleotides matching TRBD2. V was clipped by 5 bases and J by 8 bases; unmatched bases: 4. Per germline, CDR1 GTSNPN and CDR2 SVGIG (reference sequence). The length of the CDR3 is 12 residues.

This rearrangement joins TRBV20-1 to TRBJ1-1; D ambiguous. Germline V gene lookup returns CDR1 DFQATT and CDR2 SNEGSKA (reference sequence). The V end lost 6 bases, the J end lost 5 bases, and 10 bases lay between the germline ends. The CDR3 has 11 residues. CDR3: CSAPGITEAFF. Written as DNA, the CDR3 is TGCAGTGCGCCCGGAATAACTGAAGCTTTCTTT.

V usage is TRBV29-1 and J usage is TRBJ1-1, with D possibly matching TRBD1 (5 bases). CDR3 size: 15 residues. Trimming stripped 7 bases from V and 9 bases from J, with 27 bases between. CDR1 is SQVTM and CDR2 is ANQGSEA in the germline V gene. CDR3 in amino acids: CSAGRGEALRRKAFF. For the CDR3, the DNA is TGCAGCGCCGGGAGAGGGGAGGCTTTGAGGAGGAAAGCTTTCTTT.

The chain employs TRBV2 and TRBJ1-4; D ambiguous. CDR1 and CDR2 (germline): SNHLY, FYNNEI. The V and J ends lost 6 bases and 5 bases respectively, with 10 bases between them. This CDR3 contains 13 residues. CDR3 residues: CASRTLVNEKLFF. CDR3 DNA sequence: TGTGCCAGCAGGACACTCGTAAATGAAAAACTGTTTTTT.

The chain uses TRBV18 and TRBJ2-1; D ambiguous. Between the trimmed V and J ends, which lost 3 bases and 5 bases, there was a span of 8 bases. The CDR3 is 13 amino acids. Germline assignment: CDR1 KGHSH and CDR2 LQKENI. This chain's CDR3 is CASSPIRNNEQFF. The CDR3 nucleotides are TGTGCCAGCTCACCGATCAGAAACAATGAGCAGTTCTTC.

This rearrangement joins TRBV2 to TRBJ1-6; no definite D call. V lost 7 bases to trimming and J lost 8 bases, with 12 bases between them. The germline V gene has CDR1 SNHLY and CDR2 FYNNEI. CDR3 size: 13 residues. CDR3: CASNGPWDSPLHF. DNA for the CDR3: TGTGCCAGCAACGGGCCCTGGGATTCACCCCTCCACTTT. The full variable domain, with the rest looked up from reference TRBV2 and TRBJ1-6, is EPEVTQTPSHQVTQMGQEVILRCVPISNHLYFYWYRQILGQKVEFLVSFYNNEISEKSEIFDDQFSVERPDGSNFTLKIRSTKLEDSAMYFCASNGPWDSPLHFGNGTRLTVT.

The V gene is TRBV30, the J gene TRBJ2-5; D is ambiguous. Germline assignment: CDR1 GTSNPN and CDR2 SVGIG (reference sequence). The CDR3 runs to 12 residues. V lost 0 bases and J lost 2, with 4 bases in between. The CDR3 nucleotides read TGTGCCTGGAGTGTACGACAAGAGACCCAGTACTTC. Protein: CAWSVRQETQYF.

This chain connects TRBV30 to TRBJ1-5; TRBD1 matches 8 bases. Germline-derived CDR1 and CDR2 are GTSNPN and SVGIG (reference sequence). With 2 bases clipped from V and 1 base from J, the junction kept 7 bases outside the gene matches. The CDR3 has 16 amino acids. CDR3 in amino acids: CAWSLTGGRSNQPQHF. The DNA for the CDR3 is TGTGCCTGGAGTTTAACAGGGGGTAGGAGCAATCAGCCCCAGCATTTT.

The chain uses TRBV6-5 and TRBJ2-3; D is possibly TRBD1 (5 bases). V lost 6 bases and J 2 bases, leaving 15 bases between the germline ends. The CDR3 runs 15 residues. Germline CDR1 is MNHEY and CDR2 is SVGAGI. In DNA form, the CDR3 reads TGTGCCAGCAGGGACGGACAAGAGAACACAGATACGCAGTATTTT. Translated: CASRDGQENTDTQYF.

The chain uses TRBV11-2 and TRBJ2-3; 10 bases are a match to TRBD1. V shed 3 bases and J 5 bases; nucleotides not matched to a gene: 2. Germline-derived CDR1 and CDR2 are SGHAT and FQNNGV. The CDR3 runs to 14 residues. Here the CDR3 reads CASSFGQGGDTQYF. In DNA, the CDR3 is TGTGCCAGCAGCTTCGGACAGGGGGGAGATACGCAGTATTTT. The whole variable domain, remainder taken from reference TRBV11-2 and TRBJ2-3, is EAGVAQSPRYKIIEKRQSVAFWCNPISGHATLYWYQQILGQGPKLLIQFQNNGVVDDSQLPKDRFSAERLKGVDSTLKIQPAKLEDSAVYLCASSFGQGGDTQYFGPGTRLTVL.

The chain is built from TRBV19 and TRBJ1-1, with a tentative D call TRBD1 (6 bases). Deletions cut 4 bases from V and 4 bases from J, with 16 bases between. This CDR3 comprises 15 residues. Looked up from germline, CDR1 is LNHDA and CDR2 is SQIVND (reference sequence). The CDR3 nucleotides read TGTGCCAGTAGTACGGCCACAGGGTTAGGCACTGAAGCTTTCTTT. Amino acids: CASSTATGLGTEAFF.

The rearrangement uses TRBV5-1 and TRBJ1-4, with D hard to call. Germline V gene lookup returns CDR1 SGHRS and CDR2 YFSETQ. This CDR3 contains 13 residues. V dropped 3 bases and J dropped 8 bases, with 11 bases sitting between them. This chain's CDR3 is CASSSRTGEKLFF. CDR3 DNA: TGCGCCAGCAGCTCTCGGACGGGGGAAAAACTGTTTTTT.

This clone has a handful of counts. V and J are TRBV4-1 and TRBJ1-2; no clear D gene. The CDR3 is made up of 13 amino acids. The germline gives CDR1 MGHRA, CDR2 YSYEKL. Trimming stripped 0 bases from V and 2 bases from J, with 4 bases between. For the CDR3, the DNA is TGCGCCAGCAGCCAAGAACAGAACTATGGCTACACCTTC. This translates into CASSQEQNYGYTF.

This sequence joins TRBV29-1 and TRBJ2-1; 8 nucleotides agree with TRBD1. There are 20 residues in the CDR3. With V trimmed by 0 bases and J by 4 bases, 20 bases remained unmatched. Per the germline V gene, CDR1 is SQVTM and CDR2 is ANQGSEA. Here the CDR3 reads CSVEDLRRERQGRRYNEQFF. The CDR3 region has the DNA TGCAGCGTTGAAGATCTACGCAGGGAAAGACAGGGGAGAAGATACAATGAGCAGTTCTTC.

As concerns this clone: This sample includes further DNA sequences coding for the same CDR3. V gene TRBV2 combines with J gene TRBJ2-5, with unresolved D. Trimming removed 0 bases from V and 5 bases from J, with 4 bases in between. The CDR3 covers 12 residues. Germline lookup yields CDR1 SNHLY and CDR2 FYNNEI. CDR3 sequence (DNA): TGTGCCAGCAGTGAAGCGGGGGAGACCCAGTACTTC. Amino acids: CASSEAGETQYF. The full variable domain, with the rest looked up from reference TRBV2 and TRBJ2-5, is EPEVTQTPSHQVTQMGQEVILRCVPISNHLYFYWYRQILGQKVEFLVSFYNNEISEKSEIFDDQFSVERPDGSNFTLKIRSTKLEDSAMYFCASSEAGETQYFGPGTRLLVL.

The rearrangement joins TRBV6-6 to TRBJ2-6, with D hard to call. This CDR3 has 14 amino acids. Per germline, CDR1 MNHNY and CDR2 SVGAGI (reference sequence). The V end lost 8 bases, the J end lost 0 bases, and 8 bases lay between the germline ends. DNA of the CDR3: TGTGCCAGCGGGAAGCTCTCTGGGGCCAACGTCCTGACTTTC. Residues: CASGKLSGANVLTF.

As regards this clone: One junction end disagrees with the germline gene, perhaps due to a read error. The rearrangement joins TRBV7-7 to TRBJ1-2; the match to TRBD1 covers 7 bases. CDR3 length: 11 amino acids. Germline V gives CDR1 SSHAT, CDR2 FNYEAQ (reference sequence). DNA of the CDR3: TGTGCTAGCACCCAGGGGGATGGCTACACCTTC. This gives the protein CASTQGDGYTF.

The V and J genes are TRBV6-1 and TRBJ2-3; D is perhaps TRBD1 (5 bases). V was shortened by 3 bases and J by 3 bases, with 13 bases between the two germline ends. The germline V gene has CDR1 MNHNS and CDR2 SASEGT. The length of the CDR3 is 15 residues. CDR3 bases: TGTGCCAGCAGTGACGGACACTTGAGGACAGATACGCAGTATTTT. Amino acid sequence: CASSDGHLRTDTQYF.

This clone was counted between two and nine times. The chain has TRBV20-1 and TRBJ2-3; tentative D call: TRBD2 (6 bases). This CDR3 contains 11 residues. The ends were cut back, 5 bases at V and 10 bases at J, with 13 bases in the middle. Per germline, CDR1 DFQATT and CDR2 SNEGSKA (reference sequence). In DNA, the CDR3 is TGCAGTGCTTCATGGACTAATCCGCAGTATTTT. It codes for CSASWTNPQYF.